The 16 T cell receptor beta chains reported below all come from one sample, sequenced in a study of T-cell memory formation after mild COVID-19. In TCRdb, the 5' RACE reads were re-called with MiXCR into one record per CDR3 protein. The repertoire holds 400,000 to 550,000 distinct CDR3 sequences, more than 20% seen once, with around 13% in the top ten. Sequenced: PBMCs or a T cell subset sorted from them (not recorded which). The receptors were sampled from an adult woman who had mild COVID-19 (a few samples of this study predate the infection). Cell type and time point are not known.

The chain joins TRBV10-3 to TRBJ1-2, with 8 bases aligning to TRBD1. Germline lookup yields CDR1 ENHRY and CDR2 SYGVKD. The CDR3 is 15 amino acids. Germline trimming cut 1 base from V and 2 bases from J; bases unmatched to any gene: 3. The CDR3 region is CAISELAGGNYGYTF. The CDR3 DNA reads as TGTGCCATCAGTGAGTTGGCAGGGGGCAACTATGGCTACACCTTC.

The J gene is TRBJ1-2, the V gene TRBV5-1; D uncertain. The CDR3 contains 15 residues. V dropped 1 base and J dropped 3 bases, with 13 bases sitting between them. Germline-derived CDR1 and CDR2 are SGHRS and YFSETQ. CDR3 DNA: TGCGCCAGCAGCTTGTCGGCAGCGTCTTACTATGGCTACACCTTC. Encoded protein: CASSLSAASYYGYTF.

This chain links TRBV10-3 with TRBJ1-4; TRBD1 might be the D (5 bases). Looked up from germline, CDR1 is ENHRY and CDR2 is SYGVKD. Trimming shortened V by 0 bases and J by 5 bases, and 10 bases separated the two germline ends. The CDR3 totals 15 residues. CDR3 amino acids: CAISESGGGNEKLFF. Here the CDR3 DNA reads TGTGCCATCAGTGAGTCTGGCGGGGGAAATGAAAAACTGTTTTTT.

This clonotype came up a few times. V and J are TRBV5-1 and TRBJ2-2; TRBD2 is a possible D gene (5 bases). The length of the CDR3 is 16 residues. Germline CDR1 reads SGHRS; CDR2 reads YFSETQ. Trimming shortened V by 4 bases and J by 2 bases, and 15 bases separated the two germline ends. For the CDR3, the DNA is TGCGCCAGCAGCCTACTGGACTGGCGAAACACCGGGGAGCTGTTTTTT. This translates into CASSLLDWRNTGELFF.

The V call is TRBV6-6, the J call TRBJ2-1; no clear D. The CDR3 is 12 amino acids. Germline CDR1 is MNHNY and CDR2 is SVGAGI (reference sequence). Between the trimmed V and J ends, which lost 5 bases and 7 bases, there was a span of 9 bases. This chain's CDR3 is CASSRLENEQFF. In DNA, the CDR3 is TGTGCCAGCAGTAGACTCGAGAATGAGCAGTTCTTC.

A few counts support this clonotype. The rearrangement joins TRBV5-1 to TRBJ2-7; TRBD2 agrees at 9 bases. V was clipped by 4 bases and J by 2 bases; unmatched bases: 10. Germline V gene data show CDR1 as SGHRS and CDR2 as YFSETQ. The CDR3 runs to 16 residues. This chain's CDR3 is CASSARLAGNTYEQYF. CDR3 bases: TGCGCCAGCAGCGCAAGGCTAGCGGGGAATACCTACGAGCAGTACTTC. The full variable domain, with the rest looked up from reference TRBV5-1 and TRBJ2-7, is KAGVTQTPRYLIKTRGQQVTLSCSPISGHRSVSWYQQTPGQGLQFLFEYFSETQRNKGNFPGRFSGRQFSNSRSEMNVSTLELGDSALYLCASSARLAGNTYEQYFGPGTRLTVT.

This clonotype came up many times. Here the CDR3 DNA reads TGTGCCAGCAGCCAAGACGCCGGGACAGGGGGATATTTT. It encodes CASSQDAGTGGYF. The chain couples TRBV4-2 to TRBJ2-3, with 11 bases that match TRBD1. V lost 0 bases, J lost 15 bases, and 5 bases stayed unmatched. This CDR3 region has 13 residues. Germline V gene data show CDR1 as LGHNA and CDR2 as YNFKEQ.

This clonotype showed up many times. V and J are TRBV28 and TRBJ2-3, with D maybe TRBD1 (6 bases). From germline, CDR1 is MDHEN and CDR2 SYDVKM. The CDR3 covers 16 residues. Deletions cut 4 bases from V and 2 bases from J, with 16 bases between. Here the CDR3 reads CASSSSSQGITDTQYF. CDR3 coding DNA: TGTGCCAGCAGTTCTTCCTCACAGGGTATCACAGATACGCAGTATTTT.

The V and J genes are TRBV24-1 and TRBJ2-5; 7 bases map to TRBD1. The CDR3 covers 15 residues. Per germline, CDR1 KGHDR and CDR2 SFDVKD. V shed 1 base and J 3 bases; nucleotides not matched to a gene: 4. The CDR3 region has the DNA TGTGCCACCAGTGATTTATACAGGGGTAAAGAGACCCAGTACTTC. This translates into CATSDLYRGKETQYF.

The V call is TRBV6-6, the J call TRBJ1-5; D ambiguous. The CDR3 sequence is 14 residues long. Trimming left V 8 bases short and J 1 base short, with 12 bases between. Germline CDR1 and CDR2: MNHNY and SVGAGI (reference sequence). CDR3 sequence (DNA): TGTGCCAGCTCCCCGACAATCAGCAATCAGCCCCAGCATTTT. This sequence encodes CASSPTISNQPQHF.

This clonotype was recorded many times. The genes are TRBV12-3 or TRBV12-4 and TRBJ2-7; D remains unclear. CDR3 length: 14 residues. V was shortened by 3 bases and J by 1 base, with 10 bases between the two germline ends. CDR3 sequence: CASSLVGRSYEQYF. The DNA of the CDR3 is TGTGCCAGCAGTTTGGTGGGTAGGTCCTACGAGCAGTACTTC.

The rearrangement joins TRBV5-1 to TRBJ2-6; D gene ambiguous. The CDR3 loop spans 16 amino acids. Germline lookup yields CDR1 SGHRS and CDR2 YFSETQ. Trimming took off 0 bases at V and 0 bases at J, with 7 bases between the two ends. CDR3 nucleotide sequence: TGCGCCAGCAGCTTGGTGGCGAGCTCTGGGGCCAACGTCCTGACTTTC. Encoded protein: CASSLVASSGANVLTF.

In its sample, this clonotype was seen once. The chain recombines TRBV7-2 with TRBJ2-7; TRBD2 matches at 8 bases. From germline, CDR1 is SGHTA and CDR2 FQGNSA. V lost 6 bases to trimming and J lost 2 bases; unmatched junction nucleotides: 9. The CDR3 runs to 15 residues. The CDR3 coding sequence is TGTGCCAGCAGGCATCTAGCGGGCCCCCCCTACGAGCAGTACTTC. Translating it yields CASRHLAGPPYEQYF.

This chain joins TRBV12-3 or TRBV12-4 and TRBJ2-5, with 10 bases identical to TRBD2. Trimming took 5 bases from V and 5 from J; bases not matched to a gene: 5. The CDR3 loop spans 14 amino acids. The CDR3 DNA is TGTGCCAGCAGTGGGAGCGGGGGGGCGGAGACCCAGTACTTC. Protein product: CASSGSGGAETQYF.

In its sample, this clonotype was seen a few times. The CDR3 region has the DNA TGCAGTGTCATACCAGGACTAGCGGTGAACTACAATGAGCAGTTCTTC. Translating gives CSVIPGLAVNYNEQFF. The chain links TRBV20-1 to TRBJ2-1; 10 bases match TRBD2. V trimming: 7 bases; J trimming: 3 bases; junction bases outside the gene matches: 12. The CDR3 runs to 16 residues. Germline lookup yields CDR1 DFQATT and CDR2 SNEGSKA (reference sequence).

This CDR3 is CASSPSGLHNEQFF. Here the CDR3 DNA reads TGTGCCAGCAGCCCCAGCGGGCTCCACAATGAGCAGTTCTTC. V usage is TRBV7-9 and J usage is TRBJ2-1; perhaps TRBD2 as D (6 bases). The V and J ends lost 5 bases and 5 bases respectively, with 13 bases between them. This CDR3 contains 14 residues. Germline V gives CDR1 SEHNR, CDR2 FQNEAQ (reference sequence). The whole variable domain, remainder taken from reference TRBV7-9 and TRBJ2-1, is DTGVSQNPRHKITKRGQNVTFRCDPISEHNRLYWYRQTLGQGPEFLTYFQNEAQLEKSRLLSDRFSAERPKGSFSTLEIQRTEQGDSAMYLCASSPSGLHNEQFFGPGTRLTVL.